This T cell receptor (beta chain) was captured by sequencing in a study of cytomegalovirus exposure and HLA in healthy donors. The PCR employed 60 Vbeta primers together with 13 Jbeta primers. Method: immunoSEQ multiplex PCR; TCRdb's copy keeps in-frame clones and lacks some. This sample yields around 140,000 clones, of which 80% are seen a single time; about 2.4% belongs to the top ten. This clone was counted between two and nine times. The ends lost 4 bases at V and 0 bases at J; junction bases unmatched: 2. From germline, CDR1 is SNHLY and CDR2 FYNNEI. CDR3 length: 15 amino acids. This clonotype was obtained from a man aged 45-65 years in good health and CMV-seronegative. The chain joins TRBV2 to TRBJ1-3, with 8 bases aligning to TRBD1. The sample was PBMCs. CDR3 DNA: TGTGCCAGCAGTGGACAGGGGAGCTCTGGAAACACCATATATTTT. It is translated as CASSGQGSSGNTIYF.